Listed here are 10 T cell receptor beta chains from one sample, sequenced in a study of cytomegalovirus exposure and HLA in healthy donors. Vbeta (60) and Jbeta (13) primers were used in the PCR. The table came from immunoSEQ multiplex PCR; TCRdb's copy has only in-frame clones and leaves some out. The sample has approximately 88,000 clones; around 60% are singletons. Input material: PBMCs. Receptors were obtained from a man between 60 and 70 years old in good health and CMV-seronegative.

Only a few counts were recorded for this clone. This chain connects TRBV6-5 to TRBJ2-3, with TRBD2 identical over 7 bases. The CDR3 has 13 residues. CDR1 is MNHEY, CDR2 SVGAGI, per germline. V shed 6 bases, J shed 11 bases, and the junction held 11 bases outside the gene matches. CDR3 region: CASSTQSSGWQYF. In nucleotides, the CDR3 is TGTGCCAGCAGCACACAATCTAGCGGATGGCAGTATTTT.

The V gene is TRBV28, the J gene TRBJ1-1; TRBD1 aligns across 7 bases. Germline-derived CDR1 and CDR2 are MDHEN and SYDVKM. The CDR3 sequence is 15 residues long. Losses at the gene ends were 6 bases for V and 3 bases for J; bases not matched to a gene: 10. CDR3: CASSPSTGRHTEAFF. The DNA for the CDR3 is TGTGCCAGCAGCCCCTCGACAGGGAGGCACACTGAAGCTTTCTTT.

CDR3 protein: CASSMPGTHENEQFF. The DNA of the CDR3 is TGTGCCAGCAGTATGCCCGGGACTCATGAAAATGAGCAGTTCTTC. J is TRBJ2-1 and V is TRBV7-3; tentatively, D is TRBD2 (6 bases). V lost 6 bases and J lost 7, with 19 bases in between. Germline assignment: CDR1 SGHTA and CDR2 FQGTGA. The CDR3 is made up of 15 amino acids.

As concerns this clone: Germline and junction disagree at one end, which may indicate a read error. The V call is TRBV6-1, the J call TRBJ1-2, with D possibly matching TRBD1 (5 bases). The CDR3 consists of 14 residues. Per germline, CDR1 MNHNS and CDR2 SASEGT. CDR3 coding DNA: TGTGCCATCAGTCCAGGGAGGAATAACTATGGCTACACCTTC. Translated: CAISPGRNNYGYTF.

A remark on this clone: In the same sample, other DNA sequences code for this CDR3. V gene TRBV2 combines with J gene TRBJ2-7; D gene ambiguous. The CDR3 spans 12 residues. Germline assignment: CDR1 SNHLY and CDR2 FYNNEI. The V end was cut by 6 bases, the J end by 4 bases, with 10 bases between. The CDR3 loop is CASRTQQYEQYF. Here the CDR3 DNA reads TGTGCCAGCAGGACTCAGCAGTACGAGCAGTACTTC.

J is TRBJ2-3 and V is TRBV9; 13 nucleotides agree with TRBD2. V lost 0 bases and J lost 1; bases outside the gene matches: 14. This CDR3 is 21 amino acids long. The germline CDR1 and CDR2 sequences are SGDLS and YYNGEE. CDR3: CASSVGLAGGPPRLRTDTQYF. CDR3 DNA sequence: TGTGCCAGCAGCGTAGGACTAGCGGGAGGCCCTCCCCGCCTGCGCACAGATACGCAGTATTTT.

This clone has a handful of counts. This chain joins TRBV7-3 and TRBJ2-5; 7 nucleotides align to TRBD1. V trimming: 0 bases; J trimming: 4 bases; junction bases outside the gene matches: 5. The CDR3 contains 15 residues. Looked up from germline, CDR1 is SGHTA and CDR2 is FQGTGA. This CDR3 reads CASSLTPDRVETQYF. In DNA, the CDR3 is TGTGCCAGCAGCTTAACTCCAGACAGGGTAGAGACCCAGTACTTC. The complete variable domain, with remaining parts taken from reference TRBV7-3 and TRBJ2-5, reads GAGVSQTPSNKVTEKGKYVELRCDPISGHTALYWYRQSLGQGPEFLIYFQGTGAADDSGLPNDRFFAVRPEGSVSTLKIQRTERGDSAVYLCASSLTPDRVETQYFGPGTRLLVL.

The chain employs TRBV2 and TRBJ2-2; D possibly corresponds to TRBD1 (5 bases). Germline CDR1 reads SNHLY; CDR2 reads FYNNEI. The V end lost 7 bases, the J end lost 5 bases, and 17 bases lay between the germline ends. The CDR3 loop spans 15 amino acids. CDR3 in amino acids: CASNGAGKFTGELFF. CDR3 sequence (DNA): TGTGCCAGCAATGGGGCAGGGAAATTTACCGGGGAGCTGTTTTTT.

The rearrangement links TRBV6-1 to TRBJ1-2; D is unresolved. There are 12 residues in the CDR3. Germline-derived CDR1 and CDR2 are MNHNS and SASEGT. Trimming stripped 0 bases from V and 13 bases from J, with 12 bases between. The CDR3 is CASSEALWAGTF. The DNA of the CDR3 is TGTGCCAGCAGTGAAGCCCTTTGGGCGGGCACCTTC.

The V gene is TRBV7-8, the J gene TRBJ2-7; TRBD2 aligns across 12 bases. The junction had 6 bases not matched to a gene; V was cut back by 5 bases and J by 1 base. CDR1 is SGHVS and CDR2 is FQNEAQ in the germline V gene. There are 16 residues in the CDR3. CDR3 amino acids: CASSVGLAGPSYEQYF. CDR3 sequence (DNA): TGTGCCAGCAGCGTAGGACTAGCGGGGCCATCCTACGAGCAGTACTTC.